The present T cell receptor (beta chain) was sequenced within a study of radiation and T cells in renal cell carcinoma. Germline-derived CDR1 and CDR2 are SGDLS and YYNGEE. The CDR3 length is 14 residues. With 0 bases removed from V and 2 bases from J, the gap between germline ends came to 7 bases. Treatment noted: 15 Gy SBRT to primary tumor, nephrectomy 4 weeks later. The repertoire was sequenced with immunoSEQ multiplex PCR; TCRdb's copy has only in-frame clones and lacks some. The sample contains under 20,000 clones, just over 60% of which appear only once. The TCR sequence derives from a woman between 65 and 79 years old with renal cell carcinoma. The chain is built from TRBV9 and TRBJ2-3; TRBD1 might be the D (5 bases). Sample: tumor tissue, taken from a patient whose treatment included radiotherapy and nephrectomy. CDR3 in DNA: TGTGCCAGCAGCGTAGTAGGGGACACAGATACGCAGTATTTT. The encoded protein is CASSVVGDTDTQYF.